The T cell receptor beta chain under discussion was sequenced for a study of cytomegalovirus exposure and HLA in healthy donors. The CDR3 is 16 amino acids. The V gene end was trimmed by 5 bases and the J gene end by 11 bases; junction bases not matched to a gene: 18. Germline loops: CDR1 SGHVT, CDR2 SQSDAQ. PCR employed 60 Vbeta and 13 Jbeta primers. Produced via immunoSEQ multiplex PCR; TCRdb's table is partial and in-frame only. The sample has roughly 110,000 clones; approximately 80% are singletons. This clonotype was obtained from a man between 60 and 70 years old in good health and CMV-seronegative. The sequenced material came from PBMCs. This rearrangement joins TRBV7-4 to TRBJ2-5; TRBD1 matches at 9 bases. CDR3 region: CASSLLLGQGLGEQYF. The CDR3 bases are TGTGCCAGCAGCCTCCTCTTGGGACAGGGCCTGGGGGAGCAGTACTTC.